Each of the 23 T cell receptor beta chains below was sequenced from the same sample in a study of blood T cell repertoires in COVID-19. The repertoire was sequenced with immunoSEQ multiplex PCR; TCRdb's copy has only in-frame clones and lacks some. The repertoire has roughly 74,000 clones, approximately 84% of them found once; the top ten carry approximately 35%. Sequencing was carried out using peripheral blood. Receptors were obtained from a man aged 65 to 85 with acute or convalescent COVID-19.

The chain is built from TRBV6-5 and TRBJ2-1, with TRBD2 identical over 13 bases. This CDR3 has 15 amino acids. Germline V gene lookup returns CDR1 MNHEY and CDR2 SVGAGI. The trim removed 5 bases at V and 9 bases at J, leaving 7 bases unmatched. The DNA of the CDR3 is TGTGCCAGCAGTCGTGGACTAGCGGGAGAAGGTGAGCAGTTCTTC. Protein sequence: CASSRGLAGEGEQFF.

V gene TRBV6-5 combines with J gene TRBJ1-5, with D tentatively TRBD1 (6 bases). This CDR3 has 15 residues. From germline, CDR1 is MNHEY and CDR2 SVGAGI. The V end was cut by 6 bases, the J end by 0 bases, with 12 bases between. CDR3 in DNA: TGTGCCAGCAGGTTACGACAGGTTAGCAATCAGCCCCAGCATTTT. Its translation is CASRLRQVSNQPQHF.

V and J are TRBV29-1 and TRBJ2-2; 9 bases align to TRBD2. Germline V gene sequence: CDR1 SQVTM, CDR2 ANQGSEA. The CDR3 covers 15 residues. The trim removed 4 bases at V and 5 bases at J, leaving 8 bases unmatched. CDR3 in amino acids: CSVGGLAGWTGELFF. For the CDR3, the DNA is TGCAGCGTTGGGGGTCTAGCGGGGTGGACCGGGGAGCTGTTTTTT.

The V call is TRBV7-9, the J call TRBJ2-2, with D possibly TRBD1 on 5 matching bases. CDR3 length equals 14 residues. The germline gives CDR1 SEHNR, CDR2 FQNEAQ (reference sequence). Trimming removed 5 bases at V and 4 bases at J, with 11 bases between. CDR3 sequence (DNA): TGTGCCAGCAGCCCGGACATCGGCACCGGGGAGCTGTTTTTT. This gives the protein CASSPDIGTGELFF.

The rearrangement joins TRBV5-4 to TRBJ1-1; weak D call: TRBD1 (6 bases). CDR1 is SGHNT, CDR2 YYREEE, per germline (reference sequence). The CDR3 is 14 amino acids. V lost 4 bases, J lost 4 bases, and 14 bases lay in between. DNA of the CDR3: TGTGCCAGCAGCGCGGATACAGGGAGCACTGAAGCTTTCTTT. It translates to CASSADTGSTEAFF.

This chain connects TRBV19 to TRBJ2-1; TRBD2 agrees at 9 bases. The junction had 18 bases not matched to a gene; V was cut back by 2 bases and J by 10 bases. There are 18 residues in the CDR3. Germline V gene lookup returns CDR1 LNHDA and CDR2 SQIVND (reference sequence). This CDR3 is CASSIRSLRVIAGVEQFF. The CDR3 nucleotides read TGTGCCAGTAGTATAAGGAGTTTGAGGGTAATAGCGGGAGTGGAGCAGTTCTTC. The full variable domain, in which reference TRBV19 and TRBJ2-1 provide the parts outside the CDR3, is DGGITQSPKYLFRKEGQNVTLSCEQNLNHDAMYWYRQDPGQGLRLIYYSQIVNDFQKGDIAEGYSVSREKKESFPLTVTSAQKNPTAFYLCASSIRSLRVIAGVEQFFGPGTRLTVL.

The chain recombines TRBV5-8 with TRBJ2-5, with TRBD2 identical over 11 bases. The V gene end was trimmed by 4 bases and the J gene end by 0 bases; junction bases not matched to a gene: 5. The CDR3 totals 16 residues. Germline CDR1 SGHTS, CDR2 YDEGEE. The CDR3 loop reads CASSRRLAGHQETQYF. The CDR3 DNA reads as TGTGCCAGCAGCCGCAGACTAGCGGGACACCAAGAGACCCAGTACTTC.

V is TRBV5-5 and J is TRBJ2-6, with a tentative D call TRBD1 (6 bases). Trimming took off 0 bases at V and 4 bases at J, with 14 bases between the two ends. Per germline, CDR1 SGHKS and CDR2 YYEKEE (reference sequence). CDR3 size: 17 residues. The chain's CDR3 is CASSLAPQGTGANVLTF. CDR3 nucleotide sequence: TGTGCCAGCAGCTTGGCCCCACAGGGAACCGGGGCCAACGTCCTGACTTTC.

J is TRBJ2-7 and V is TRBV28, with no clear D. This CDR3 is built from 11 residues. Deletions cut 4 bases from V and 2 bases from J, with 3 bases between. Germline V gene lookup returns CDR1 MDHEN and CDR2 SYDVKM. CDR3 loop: CASSYTYEQYF. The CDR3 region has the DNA TGTGCCAGCAGTTATACCTACGAGCAGTACTTC.

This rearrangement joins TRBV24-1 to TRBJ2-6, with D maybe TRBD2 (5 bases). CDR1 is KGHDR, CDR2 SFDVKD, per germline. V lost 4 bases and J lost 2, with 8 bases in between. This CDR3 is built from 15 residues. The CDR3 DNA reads TGTGCCACCAGTGACCCCGGGGCTGGGGCCAACGTCCTGACTTTC. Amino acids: CATSDPGAGANVLTF.

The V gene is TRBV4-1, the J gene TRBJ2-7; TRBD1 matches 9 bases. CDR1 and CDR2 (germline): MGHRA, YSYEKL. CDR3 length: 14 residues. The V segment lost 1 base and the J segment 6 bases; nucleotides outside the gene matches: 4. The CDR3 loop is CASSQVDRGGEQYF. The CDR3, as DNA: TGCGCCAGCAGCCAAGTCGACAGGGGGGGCGAGCAGTACTTC.

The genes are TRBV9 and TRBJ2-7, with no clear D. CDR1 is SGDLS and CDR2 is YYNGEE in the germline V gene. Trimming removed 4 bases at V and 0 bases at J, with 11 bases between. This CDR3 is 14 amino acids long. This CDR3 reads CASSPISSSYEQYF. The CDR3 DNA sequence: TGTGCCAGCAGCCCCATCTCTAGCTCCTACGAGCAGTACTTC.

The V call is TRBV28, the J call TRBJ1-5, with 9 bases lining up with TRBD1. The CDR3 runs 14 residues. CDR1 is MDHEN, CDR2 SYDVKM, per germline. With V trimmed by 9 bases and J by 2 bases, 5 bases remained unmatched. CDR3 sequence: CASKTGGRNQPQHF. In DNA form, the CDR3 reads TGTGCCAGTAAGACAGGGGGGCGCAATCAGCCCCAGCATTTT.

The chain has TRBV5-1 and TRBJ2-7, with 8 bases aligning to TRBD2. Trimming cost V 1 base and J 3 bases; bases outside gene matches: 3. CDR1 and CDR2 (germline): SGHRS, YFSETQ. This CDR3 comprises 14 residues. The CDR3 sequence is CASSLPGTSYEQYF. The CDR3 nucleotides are TGCGCCAGCAGCTTGCCCGGGACTAGCTACGAGCAGTACTTC.

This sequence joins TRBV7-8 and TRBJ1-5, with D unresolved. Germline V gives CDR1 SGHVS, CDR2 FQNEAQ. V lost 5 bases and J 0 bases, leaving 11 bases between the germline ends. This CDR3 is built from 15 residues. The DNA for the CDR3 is TGTGCCAGCAGCCCTCTACCCTCTAGCAATCAGCCCCAGCATTTT. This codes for CASSPLPSSNQPQHF.

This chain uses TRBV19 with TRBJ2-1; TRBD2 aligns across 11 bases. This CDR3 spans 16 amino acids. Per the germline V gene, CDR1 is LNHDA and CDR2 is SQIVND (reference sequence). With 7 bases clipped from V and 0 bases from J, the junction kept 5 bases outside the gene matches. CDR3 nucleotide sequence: TGTGCCAGTACGCGTAGCGGGAGGGGCTCCTACAATGAGCAGTTCTTC. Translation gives CASTRSGRGSYNEQFF.

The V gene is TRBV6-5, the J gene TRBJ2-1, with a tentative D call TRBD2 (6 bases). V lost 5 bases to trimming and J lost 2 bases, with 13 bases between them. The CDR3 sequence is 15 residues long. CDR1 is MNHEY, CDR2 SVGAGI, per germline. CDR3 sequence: CASSPTGGAYNEQFF. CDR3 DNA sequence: TGTGCCAGCAGTCCTACGGGCGGGGCCTACAATGAGCAGTTCTTC.

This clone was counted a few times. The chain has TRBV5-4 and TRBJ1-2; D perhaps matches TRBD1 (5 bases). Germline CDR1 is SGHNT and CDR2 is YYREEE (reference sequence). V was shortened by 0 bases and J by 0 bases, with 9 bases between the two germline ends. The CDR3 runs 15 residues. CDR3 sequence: CASSLGTSSNYGYTF. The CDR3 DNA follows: TGTGCCAGCAGCTTGGGGACAAGCTCTAACTATGGCTACACCTTC.

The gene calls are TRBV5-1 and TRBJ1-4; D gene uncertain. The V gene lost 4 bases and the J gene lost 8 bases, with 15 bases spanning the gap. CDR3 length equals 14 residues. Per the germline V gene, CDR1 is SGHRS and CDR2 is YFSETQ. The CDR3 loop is CASSQLGTGEKLFF. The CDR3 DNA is TGCGCCAGCAGCCAATTGGGAACGGGAGAAAAACTGTTTTTT.

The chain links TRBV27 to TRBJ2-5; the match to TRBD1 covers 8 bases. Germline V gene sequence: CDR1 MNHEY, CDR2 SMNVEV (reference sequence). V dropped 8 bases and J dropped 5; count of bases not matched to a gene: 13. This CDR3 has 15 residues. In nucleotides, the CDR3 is TGTGCCAGCGGATCCCTGGACAGGGTTTGGGAGACCCAGTACTTC. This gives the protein CASGSLDRVWETQYF.

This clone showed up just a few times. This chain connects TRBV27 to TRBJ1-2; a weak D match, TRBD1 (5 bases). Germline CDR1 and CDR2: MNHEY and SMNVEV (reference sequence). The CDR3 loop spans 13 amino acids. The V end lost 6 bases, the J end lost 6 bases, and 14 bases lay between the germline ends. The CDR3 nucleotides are TGTGCCAGCAGACCCGCCCAGGGTAATGGCTACACCTTC. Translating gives CASRPAQGNGYTF.

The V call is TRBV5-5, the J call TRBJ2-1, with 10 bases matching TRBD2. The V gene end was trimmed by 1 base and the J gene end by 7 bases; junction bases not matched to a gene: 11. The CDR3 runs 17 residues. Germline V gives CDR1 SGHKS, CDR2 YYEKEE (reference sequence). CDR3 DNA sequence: TGTGCCAGCAGCTTGATCCCAGCGGGGGGGATTTCTAATGAGCAGTTCTTC. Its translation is CASSLIPAGGISNEQFF.

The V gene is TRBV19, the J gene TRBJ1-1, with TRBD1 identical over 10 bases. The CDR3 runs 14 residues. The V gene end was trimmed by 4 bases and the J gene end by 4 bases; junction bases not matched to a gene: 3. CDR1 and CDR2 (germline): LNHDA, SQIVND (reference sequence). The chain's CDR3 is CASSRQGASTEAFF. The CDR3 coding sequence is TGTGCCAGTAGTAGACAGGGGGCGAGCACTGAAGCTTTCTTT.